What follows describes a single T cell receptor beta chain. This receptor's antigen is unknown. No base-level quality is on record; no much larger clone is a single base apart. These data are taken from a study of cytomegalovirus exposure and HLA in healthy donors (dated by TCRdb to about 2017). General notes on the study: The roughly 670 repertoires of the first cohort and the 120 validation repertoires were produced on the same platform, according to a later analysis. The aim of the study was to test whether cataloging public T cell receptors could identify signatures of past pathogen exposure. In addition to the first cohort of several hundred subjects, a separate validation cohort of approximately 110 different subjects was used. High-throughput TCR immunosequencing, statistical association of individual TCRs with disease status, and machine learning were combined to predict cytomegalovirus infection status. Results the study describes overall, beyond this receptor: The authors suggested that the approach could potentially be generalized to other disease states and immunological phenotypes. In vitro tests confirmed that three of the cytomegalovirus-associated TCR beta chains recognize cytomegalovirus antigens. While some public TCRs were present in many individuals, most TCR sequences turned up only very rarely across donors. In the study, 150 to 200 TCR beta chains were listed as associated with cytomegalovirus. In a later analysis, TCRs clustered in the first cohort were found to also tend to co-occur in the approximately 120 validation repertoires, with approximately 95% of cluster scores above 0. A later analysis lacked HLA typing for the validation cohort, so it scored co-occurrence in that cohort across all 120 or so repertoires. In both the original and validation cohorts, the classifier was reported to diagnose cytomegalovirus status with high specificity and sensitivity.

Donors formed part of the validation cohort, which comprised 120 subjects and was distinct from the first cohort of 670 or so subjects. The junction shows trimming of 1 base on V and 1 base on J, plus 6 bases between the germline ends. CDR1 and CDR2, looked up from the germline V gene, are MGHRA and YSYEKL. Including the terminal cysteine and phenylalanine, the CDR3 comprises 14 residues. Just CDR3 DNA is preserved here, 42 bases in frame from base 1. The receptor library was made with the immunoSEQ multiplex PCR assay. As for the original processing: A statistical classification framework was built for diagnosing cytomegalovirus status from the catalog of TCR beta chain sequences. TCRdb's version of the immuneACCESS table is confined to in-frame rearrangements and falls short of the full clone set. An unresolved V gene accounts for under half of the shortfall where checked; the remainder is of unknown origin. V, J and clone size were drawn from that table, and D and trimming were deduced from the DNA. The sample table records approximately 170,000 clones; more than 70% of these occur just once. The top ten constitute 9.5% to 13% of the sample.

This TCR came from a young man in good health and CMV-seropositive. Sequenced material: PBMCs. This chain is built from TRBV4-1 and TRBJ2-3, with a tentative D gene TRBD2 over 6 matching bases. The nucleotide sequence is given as TGCGCCAGCAGCCAAGGACTAGGCACAGATACGCAGTATTTT. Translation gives CASSQGLGTDTQYF.